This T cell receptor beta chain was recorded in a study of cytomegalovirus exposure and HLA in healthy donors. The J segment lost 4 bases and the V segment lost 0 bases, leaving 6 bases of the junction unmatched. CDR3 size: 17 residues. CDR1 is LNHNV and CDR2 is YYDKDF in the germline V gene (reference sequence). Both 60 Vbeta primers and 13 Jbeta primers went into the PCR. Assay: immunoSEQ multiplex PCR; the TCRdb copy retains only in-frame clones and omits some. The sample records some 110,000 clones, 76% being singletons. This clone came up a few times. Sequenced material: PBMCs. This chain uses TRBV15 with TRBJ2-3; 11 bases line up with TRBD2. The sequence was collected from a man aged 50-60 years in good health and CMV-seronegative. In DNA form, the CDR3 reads TGTGCCACCAGCAGAGATAGTAGCGGGGGGGCCTCAGATACGCAGTATTTT. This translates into CATSRDSSGGASDTQYF.